These 15 T cell receptor beta chains were sequenced from one sample in a study of blood T cell repertoires in COVID-19 (dated by TCRdb to 2020 to 2022). Libraries came from the immunoSEQ multiplex PCR assay. In TCRdb, the immuneACCESS table is reduced to in-frame sequences with V and J assigned. These tables do not hold every clone; where another copy was compared, an unresolved V gene accounts for under half, and the others remain unexplained. The table for this sample lists some 300,000 clones; more than 70% of them were counted only once. Of the sample, 6.9% is held by the ten largest clones. Sequencing was carried out using peripheral blood. The receptors derive from a woman aged 25 to 39 who had recovered from COVID-19.

This sequence joins TRBV28 and TRBJ1-1, with TRBD1 matching 9 bases. Germline-derived CDR1 and CDR2 are MDHEN and SYDVKM. The J segment lost 2 bases and the V segment lost 4 bases, leaving 2 bases of the junction unmatched. This CDR3 has 14 residues. The CDR3 DNA sequence: TGTGCCAGCAGTTCGGGACAGGGTAACACTGAAGCTTTCTTT. Protein: CASSSGQGNTEAFF.

The chain employs TRBV6-6 and TRBJ2-5; 9 bases line up with TRBD2. Germline CDR1 is MNHNY and CDR2 is SVGAGI (reference sequence). The CDR3 is 14 residues long. Germline trimming cut 6 bases from V and 4 bases from J; bases unmatched to any gene: 6. CDR3 sequence reads: CASSVAGEGETQYF. In DNA, the CDR3 is TGTGCCAGCAGCGTAGCGGGGGAAGGAGAGACCCAGTACTTC.

V gene TRBV27 combines with J gene TRBJ2-7, with a possible D match to TRBD1 (5 bases). This CDR3 is built from 12 residues. V was clipped by 6 bases and J by 3 bases, with 9 bases between them. CDR1 MNHEY and CDR2 SMNVEV come from the germline V gene (reference sequence). CDR3 in amino acids: CASRARDYEQYF. The CDR3 coding sequence is TGTGCCAGCAGAGCCAGGGACTACGAGCAGTACTTC.

V is TRBV7-9 and J is TRBJ2-3, with a possible D match to TRBD2 (5 bases). The V and J ends lost 4 bases and 6 bases respectively, with 11 bases between them. Germline V gene lookup returns CDR1 SEHNR and CDR2 FQNEAQ (reference sequence). The CDR3 runs to 13 residues. CDR3 nucleotides: TGTGCCAGCAGCTACGGACTGCAGGATACGCAGTATTTT. The encoded protein is CASSYGLQDTQYF. Using reference TRBV7-9 and TRBJ2-3 for the parts outside the CDR3, the full variable domain is DTGVSQNPRHKITKRGQNVTFRCDPISEHNRLYWYRQTLGQGPEFLTYFQNEAQLEKSRLLSDRFSAERPKGSFSTLEIQRTEQGDSAMYLCASSYGLQDTQYFGPGTRLTVL.

The gene calls are TRBV2 and TRBJ2-5; D call uncertain. Between the trimmed V and J ends, which lost 7 bases and 0 bases, there was a span of 12 bases. This CDR3 region has 14 residues. The germline gives CDR1 SNHLY, CDR2 FYNNEI. CDR3 amino acids: CASTFLADQETQYF. CDR3 nucleotides: TGTGCCAGCACCTTCCTTGCGGACCAAGAGACCCAGTACTTC.

The rearrangement links TRBV28 to TRBJ1-2; D may be TRBD1 (5 bases). V was clipped by 5 bases and J by 4 bases, with 11 bases between them. The CDR3 has 13 amino acids. CDR1 and CDR2 (germline): MDHEN, SYDVKM. CDR3 in DNA: TGTGCCAGCAGTAACGCAGGGTTCTATGGCTACACCTTC. This gives the protein CASSNAGFYGYTF.

The CDR3 loop is CASSFRDRLPTDTQYF. CDR3 DNA sequence: TGTGCCAGCAGCTTCCGGGACAGGCTACCAACCGATACGCAGTATTTT. The rearrangement joins TRBV7-9 to TRBJ2-3; TRBD1 agrees at 8 bases. The trim removed 3 bases at V and 6 bases at J, leaving 11 bases unmatched. CDR1 SEHNR and CDR2 FQNEAQ come from the germline V gene (reference sequence). The CDR3 extends over 16 amino acids.

The chain has TRBV7-2 and TRBJ1-4, with 8 bases lining up with TRBD1. The germline V gene has CDR1 SGHTA and CDR2 FQGNSA. Losses at the gene ends were 5 bases for V and 7 bases for J; bases not matched to a gene: 6. The CDR3 extends over 14 amino acids. CDR3: CASSEQGGGEKLFF. The DNA for the CDR3 is TGTGCCAGCAGCGAACAGGGGGGTGGTGAAAAACTGTTTTTT.

The chain recombines TRBV19 with TRBJ1-3; 8 bases are shared with TRBD1. The CDR3 sequence is 14 residues long. J gave up 3 bases and V 6 bases, and 4 bases lay outside the gene matches. Germline V gives CDR1 LNHDA, CDR2 SQIVND (reference sequence). CDR3 loop: CASSRGLSGNTIYF. In DNA, the CDR3 is TGTGCCAGTAGCAGGGGGCTAAGTGGAAACACCATATATTTT. Filled out from reference TRBV19 and TRBJ1-3, the complete variable domain reads DGGITQSPKYLFRKEGQNVTLSCEQNLNHDAMYWYRQDPGQGLRLIYYSQIVNDFQKGDIAEGYSVSREKKESFPLTVTSAQKNPTAFYLCASSRGLSGNTIYFGEGSWLTVV.

The rearrangement uses TRBV18 and TRBJ2-2; no firm D call. Per the germline V gene, CDR1 is KGHSH and CDR2 is LQKENI. Trimming shortened V by 5 bases and J by 1 base, and 17 bases separated the two germline ends. This CDR3 has 17 residues. The CDR3 bases are TGTGCCAGCTCAACTACCGGCAACATCTGGAACACCGGGGAGCTGTTTTTT. It codes for CASSTTGNIWNTGELFF.

The chain links TRBV18 to TRBJ1-2, with D possibly TRBD1 on 6 matching bases. Germline CDR1 KGHSH, CDR2 LQKENI. Trimming stripped 4 bases from V and 1 base from J, with 19 bases between. The CDR3 runs to 17 residues. The CDR3 DNA reads TGTGCCAGCTCACTACTACAGGGAAGGACGGGTAACTATGGCTACACCTTC. Encoded protein: CASSLLQGRTGNYGYTF.

The chain has TRBV6-2 or TRBV6-3 and TRBJ2-7; tentatively, D is TRBD1 (5 bases). This CDR3 contains 16 residues. Germline-derived CDR1 and CDR2 are MNHEY and SVGEGT. With 6 bases removed from V and 1 base from J, the gap between germline ends came to 19 bases. The CDR3 nucleotides read TGTGCCAGCAGCCACGACCTCCAACAGGTTTCCTACGAGCAGTACTTC. Protein sequence: CASSHDLQQVSYEQYF.

The rearrangement joins TRBV6-2 or TRBV6-3 to TRBJ2-5; the match to TRBD2 covers 9 bases. Trimming at V came to 0 bases and at J to 5 bases, leaving 19 bases not matched to a gene. CDR3 length: 20 residues. Germline V gives CDR1 MNHEY, CDR2 SVGEGT. This CDR3 is CASSYSGLAGILAFRETQYF. The DNA of the CDR3 is TGTGCCAGCAGTTACTCGGGGCTAGCGGGGATTCTTGCGTTTCGGGAGACCCAGTACTTC.

This clone was seen more than once but under ten times. The rearrangement joins TRBV27 to TRBJ1-6; 8 positions agree with TRBD1. The germline CDR1 and CDR2 sequences are MNHEY and SMNVEV (reference sequence). V lost 3 bases and J lost 10; bases outside the gene matches: 5. The length of the CDR3 is 14 residues. Here the CDR3 DNA reads TGTGCCAGCAGTTTTCAGGACAGGGACTCACCCCTCCACTTT. This encodes CASSFQDRDSPLHF.

The chain recombines TRBV7-7 with TRBJ2-2, with 14 bases that match TRBD2. Germline V gene data show CDR1 as SSHAT and CDR2 as FNYEAQ (reference sequence). J gave up 6 bases and V 5 bases, and 11 bases lay outside the gene matches. The length of the CDR3 is 18 residues. CDR3 in amino acids: CASSPPTSGGARSGELFF. In DNA, the CDR3 is TGTGCCAGCAGCCCACCGACTAGCGGGGGGGCAAGGTCCGGGGAGCTGTTTTTT.